This T cell receptor beta chain was retrieved from a study of blood T cell repertoires in COVID-19. At the level of the study: COVID-19 samples, acute and convalescent, were from the United States, Italy and Spain. Sources were T cells, B-cell-depleted T cells, or PBMCs; the material itself was cDNA or gDNA.

The CDR3 runs to 14 residues. From germline, CDR1 is LNHDA and CDR2 SQIVND (reference sequence). Trimming left V 1 base short and J 1 base short, with 5 bases between. Clones were read by immunoSEQ multiplex PCR, and TCRdb kept only the in-frame ones, dropping some. In the table there are roughly 380,000 clones, about 89% of which are singletons. This chain connects TRBV19 to TRBJ1-5; D gene ambiguous. The sample comprised peripheral blood. This sequence originates from a woman in her 40s with COVID-19, enrolled during active disease. In DNA, the CDR3 is TGTGCCAGTAGTATAGTGGCCAGCAATCAGCCCCAGCATTTT. Its protein is CASSIVASNQPQHF.